This TCR beta chain was sequenced in a study of CD8+CD57+ T cells in acquired aplastic anemia. Across the whole study: On average, sorted CD4+ and CD8+ cells gave 3.2 ug of DNA. Study observations and caveats: Patients and controls turned out to have 25 to 30 CD8+ CDR3 sequences in common.

Genomic DNA served as template for TCR beta VDJ and CDR3 profiling. TCRdb used MiXCR to reprocess the reads, holding one entry per CDR3 protein. Of approximately 70,000 distinct CDR3 sequences listed, around 50% are singletons. Concerning this clonotype itself: Its antigen is unidentified.

The CDR3 consists of 13 residues. Trimming removed 4 bases from V and 4 bases from J; junction bases left unmatched: 3. From germline, CDR1 is MGHDK and CDR2 SYGVNS. This sequence joins TRBV25-1 and TRBJ1-2, with TRBD1 matching 7 bases. The receptor was derived from a human donor in good health, serving as a control. Sequencing was performed on sorted CD4+, CD8+, or CD8+CD57+ T cells (not recorded which) from PBMCs. The CDR3 DNA sequence: TGTGCCAGCAGTGCGCACAGGGGCTATGGCTACACCTTC. This gives the protein CASSAHRGYGYTF.